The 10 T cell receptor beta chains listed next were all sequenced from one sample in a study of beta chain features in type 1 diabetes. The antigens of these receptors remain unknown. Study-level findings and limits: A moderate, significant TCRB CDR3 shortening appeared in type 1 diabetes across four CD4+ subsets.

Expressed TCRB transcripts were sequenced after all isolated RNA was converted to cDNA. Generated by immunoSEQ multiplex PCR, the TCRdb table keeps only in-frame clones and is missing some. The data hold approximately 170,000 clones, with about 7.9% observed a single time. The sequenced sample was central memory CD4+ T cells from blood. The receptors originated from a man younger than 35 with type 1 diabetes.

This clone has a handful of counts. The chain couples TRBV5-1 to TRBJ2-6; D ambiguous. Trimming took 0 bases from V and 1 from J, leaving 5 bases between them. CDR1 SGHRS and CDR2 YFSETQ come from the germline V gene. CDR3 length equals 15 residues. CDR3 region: CASSLVASGANVLTF. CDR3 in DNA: TGCGCCAGCAGCTTGGTAGCATCTGGGGCCAACGTCCTGACTTTC.

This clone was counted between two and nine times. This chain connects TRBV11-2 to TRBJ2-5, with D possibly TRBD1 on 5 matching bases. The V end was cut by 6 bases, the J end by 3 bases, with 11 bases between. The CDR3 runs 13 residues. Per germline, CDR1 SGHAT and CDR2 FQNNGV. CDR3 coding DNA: TGTGCCAGCAGGCGGACACCTAAAGAGACCCAGTACTTC. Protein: CASRRTPKETQYF.

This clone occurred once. This CDR3 reads CASSFERGTEAFF. As DNA, the CDR3 is TGTGCCAGCAGCTTCGAGAGAGGCACTGAAGCTTTCTTT. The V call is TRBV11-2, the J call TRBJ1-1, with D uncertain. V was cut by 3 bases and J by 4 bases, with 9 bases left in between. The CDR3 loop spans 13 amino acids. Germline CDR1 is SGHAT and CDR2 is FQNNGV.

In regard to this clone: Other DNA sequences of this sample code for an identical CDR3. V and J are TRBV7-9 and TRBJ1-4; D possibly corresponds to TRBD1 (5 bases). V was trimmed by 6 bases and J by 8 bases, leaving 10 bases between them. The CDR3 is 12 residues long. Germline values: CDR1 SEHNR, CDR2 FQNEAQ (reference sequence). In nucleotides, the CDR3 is TGTGCCAGCAGTCCGGGGGGAGAAAAACTGTTTTTT. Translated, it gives CASSPGGEKLFF. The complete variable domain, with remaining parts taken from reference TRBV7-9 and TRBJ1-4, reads DTGVSQNPRHKITKRGQNVTFRCDPISEHNRLYWYRQTLGQGPEFLTYFQNEAQLEKSRLLSDRFSAERPKGSFSTLEIQRTEQGDSAMYLCASSPGGEKLFFGSGTQLSVL.

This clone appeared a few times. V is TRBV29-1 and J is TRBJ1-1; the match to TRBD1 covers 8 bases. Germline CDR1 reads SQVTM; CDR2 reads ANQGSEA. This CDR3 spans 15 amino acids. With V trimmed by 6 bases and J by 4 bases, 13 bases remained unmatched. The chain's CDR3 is CSVGTGPRGGTEAFF. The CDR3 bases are TGCAGCGTAGGGACAGGCCCCAGGGGTGGCACTGAAGCTTTCTTT.

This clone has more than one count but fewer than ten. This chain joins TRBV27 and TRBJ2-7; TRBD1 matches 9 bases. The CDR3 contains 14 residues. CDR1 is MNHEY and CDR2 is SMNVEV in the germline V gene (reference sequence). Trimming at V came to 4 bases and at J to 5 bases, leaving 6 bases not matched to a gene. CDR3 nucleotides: TGTGCCAGCAGTTCGACTAGACAGGGGGACGAGCAGTACTTC. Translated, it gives CASSSTRQGDEQYF.

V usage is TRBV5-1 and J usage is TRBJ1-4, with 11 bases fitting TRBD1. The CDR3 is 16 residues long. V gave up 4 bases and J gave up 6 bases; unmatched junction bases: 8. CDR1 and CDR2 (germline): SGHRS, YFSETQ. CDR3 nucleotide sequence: TGCGCCAGCAGCAGTACCGGGACAGGGGGACATGAAAAACTGTTTTTT. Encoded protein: CASSSTGTGGHEKLFF.

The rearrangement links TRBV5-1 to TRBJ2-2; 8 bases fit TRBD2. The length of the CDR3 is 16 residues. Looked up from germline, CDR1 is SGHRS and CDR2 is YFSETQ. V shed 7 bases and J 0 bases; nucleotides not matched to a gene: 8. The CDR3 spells CASESAGGPNTGELFF. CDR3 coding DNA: TGCGCCAGCGAGTCCGCGGGGGGACCGAACACCGGGGAGCTGTTTTTT.

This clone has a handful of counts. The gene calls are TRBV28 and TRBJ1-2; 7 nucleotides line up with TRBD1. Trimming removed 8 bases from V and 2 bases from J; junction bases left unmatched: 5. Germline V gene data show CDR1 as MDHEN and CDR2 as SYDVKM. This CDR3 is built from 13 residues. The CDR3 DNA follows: TGTGCCAGCCACAGGGACAGCAACTATGGCTACACCTTC. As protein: CASHRDSNYGYTF.

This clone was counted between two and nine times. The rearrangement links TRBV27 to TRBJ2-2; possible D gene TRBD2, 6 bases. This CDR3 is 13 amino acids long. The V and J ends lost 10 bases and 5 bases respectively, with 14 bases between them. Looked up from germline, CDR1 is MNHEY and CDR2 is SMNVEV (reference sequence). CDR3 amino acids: CAIRWGETGELFF. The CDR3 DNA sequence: TGTGCCATCCGGTGGGGGGAGACCGGGGAGCTGTTTTTT.